The clone carrying this TCR beta chain was detected a few times. Antigen specificity is unknown. This record belongs to a study of T cell repertoires in cytomegalovirus infection. Overall study context: Carrying CMV and the relevant HLA type showed in public TCR beta signatures. General study points: Across the ex vivo response, the dominant clonotypes were HLA-C-restricted CMV-specific TCR beta clonotypes.

The CDR3 length is 15 residues. V lost 3 bases, J lost 5 bases, and 16 bases lay in between. Per the germline V gene, CDR1 is MNHEY and CDR2 is SMNVEV (reference sequence). TCRdb independently ran MiXCR on the reads; one entry per CDR3 protein. This table has under 800,000 distinct CDR3 sequences, 20% to 25% appearing once. The source of this sequence is a human donor in good health (CMV status not recorded). Some clones in this sample may be carry-over from other donors' samples. The rearrangement uses TRBV27 and TRBJ2-5, with TRBD1 as a possible D gene (7 bases). The sequenced sample consisted of CD8+ T cells from PBMCs. CDR3 coding DNA: TGTGCCAGCAGTTTGGAGGGGGCGATTCAGGAGACCCAGTACTTC. Translated, it gives CASSLEGAIQETQYF.